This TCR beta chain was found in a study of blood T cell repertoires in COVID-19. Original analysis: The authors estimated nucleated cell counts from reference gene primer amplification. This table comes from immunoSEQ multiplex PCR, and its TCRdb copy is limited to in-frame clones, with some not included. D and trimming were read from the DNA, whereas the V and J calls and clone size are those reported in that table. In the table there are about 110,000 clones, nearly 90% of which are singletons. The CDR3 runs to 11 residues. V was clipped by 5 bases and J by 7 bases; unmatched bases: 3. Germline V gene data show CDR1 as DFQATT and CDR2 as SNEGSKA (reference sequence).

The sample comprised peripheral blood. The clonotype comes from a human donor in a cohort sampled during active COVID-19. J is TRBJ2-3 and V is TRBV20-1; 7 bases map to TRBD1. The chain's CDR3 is CSAGDSHTQYF. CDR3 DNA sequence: TGCAGTGCTGGGGACAGCCATACGCAGTATTTT.